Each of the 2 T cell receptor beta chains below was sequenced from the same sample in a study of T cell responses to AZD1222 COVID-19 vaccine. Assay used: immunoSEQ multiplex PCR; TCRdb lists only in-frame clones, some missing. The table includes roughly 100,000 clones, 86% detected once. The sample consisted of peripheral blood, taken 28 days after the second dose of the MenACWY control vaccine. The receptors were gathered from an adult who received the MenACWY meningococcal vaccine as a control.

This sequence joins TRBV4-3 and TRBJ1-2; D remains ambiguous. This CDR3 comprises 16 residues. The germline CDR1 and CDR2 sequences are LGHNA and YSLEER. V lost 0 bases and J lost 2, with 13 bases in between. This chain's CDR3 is CASSQEYNMRNYGYTF. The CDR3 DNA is TGCGCCAGCAGCCAAGAGTATAACATGAGGAACTATGGCTACACCTTC.

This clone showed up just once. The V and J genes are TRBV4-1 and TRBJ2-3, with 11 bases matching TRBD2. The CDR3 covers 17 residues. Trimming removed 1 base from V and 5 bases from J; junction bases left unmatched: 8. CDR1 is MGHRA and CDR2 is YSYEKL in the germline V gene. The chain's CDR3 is CASSQGLAGGLIDTQYF. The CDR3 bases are TGCGCCAGCAGCCAAGGGTTAGCGGGGGGGTTGATAGATACGCAGTATTTT.